These 5 T cell receptor beta chains originate from one sample sequenced in a study of cytomegalovirus exposure and HLA in healthy donors. In the PCR, 60 Vbeta and 13 Jbeta primers were used. Produced via immunoSEQ multiplex PCR; TCRdb's table is partial and in-frame only. The sample yields about 190,000 clones, 60% to 80% seen once. The sample was PBMCs. The receptor set was obtained from a woman in her 30s in good health and CMV-seropositive.

The rearrangement joins TRBV27 to TRBJ2-7; 7 bases are a match to TRBD2. This CDR3 has 15 residues. The V segment lost 4 bases and the J segment 2 bases; nucleotides outside the gene matches: 8. The germline CDR1 and CDR2 sequences are MNHEY and SMNVEV (reference sequence). CDR3 residues: CASSYSGLFAYEQYF. The CDR3 DNA is TGTGCCAGCAGTTATAGCGGGCTCTTTGCCTACGAGCAGTACTTC.

A few counts support this clone. The chain links TRBV29-1 to TRBJ1-1, with 8 bases lining up with TRBD1. With 5 bases clipped from V and 5 bases from J, the junction kept 7 bases outside the gene matches. Germline CDR1 SQVTM, CDR2 ANQGSEA. The CDR3 has 13 amino acids. This CDR3 is CSVQDREGTEAFF. The CDR3 DNA sequence: TGCAGCGTTCAGGACAGGGAAGGTACTGAAGCTTTCTTT.

V and J are TRBV19 and TRBJ2-1; the D is unclear. The V end was cut by 6 bases, the J end by 5 bases, with 14 bases between. Germline lookup yields CDR1 LNHDA and CDR2 SQIVND (reference sequence). The CDR3 extends over 14 amino acids. The DNA of the CDR3 is TGTGCCAGTAGGCCTCCTACTGGTCACAATGAGCAGTTCTTC. This gives the protein CASRPPTGHNEQFF.

The chain recombines TRBV2 with TRBJ2-4; 7 nucleotides align to TRBD2. V lost 4 bases to trimming and J lost 1 base; unmatched junction nucleotides: 4. The germline V gene has CDR1 SNHLY and CDR2 FYNNEI. CDR3 length: 15 amino acids. The CDR3 protein is CASSVQGGAKNIQYF. The CDR3 DNA follows: TGTGCCAGCAGTGTCCAGGGAGGGGCCAAAAACATTCAGTACTTC.

This chain connects TRBV28 to TRBJ1-1, with D uncertain. The CDR3 is made up of 9 amino acids. The germline V and J ends were trimmed by 7 bases and 10 bases, with 7 bases remaining between them. Per the germline V gene, CDR1 is MDHEN and CDR2 is SYDVKM. CDR3 bases: TGTGCCAGCAATCCAGGAGCTTTCTTT. Amino acids: CASNPGAFF.